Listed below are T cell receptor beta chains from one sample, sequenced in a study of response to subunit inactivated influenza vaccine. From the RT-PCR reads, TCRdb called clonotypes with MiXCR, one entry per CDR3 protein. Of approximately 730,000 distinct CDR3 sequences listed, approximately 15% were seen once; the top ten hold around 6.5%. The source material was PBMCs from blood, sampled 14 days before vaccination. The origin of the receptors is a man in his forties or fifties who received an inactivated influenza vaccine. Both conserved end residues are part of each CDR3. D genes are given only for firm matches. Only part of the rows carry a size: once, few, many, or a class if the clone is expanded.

TGCAGCGTGGCCCTAGGGACGGGGAACACCGGGGAGCTGTTTTTT	CSVALGTGNTGELFF	TRBV29-1	TRBJ2-2	many	NA
TGTGCCAGCAGCGTAGGGGGAGCCTCCGAGACCCAGTACTTC	CASSVGGASETQYF	TRBV9	TRBJ2-5	few	NA
TGCAGCGTTGAAGGGGGGGGACAGGGCTTTATCGAGCAGTACTTC	CSVEGGGQGFIEQYF	TRBV29-1	TRBJ2-7	NA	TRBD1
TGCAGTGCTAGTAGGGAGAGGGAGACCCAGTACTTC	CSASRERETQYF	TRBV20-1	TRBJ2-5	many	NA
TGCAGCGCCGGACTAGCACTCTTC	CSAGLALF	TRBV29-1	TRBJ2-1	many	TRBD2
TGTGCCAGCAGCCGGTGGGACAGGGATCGACTTGGTGAGCAGTTCTTC	CASSRWDRDRLGEQFF	TRBV28	TRBJ2-1	NA	TRBD1
TGTGCCAGCAGCCAGGCAGGGACAGGGAGTAATCATGAGCAGTTCTTC	CASSQAGTGSNHEQFF	TRBV11-2	TRBJ2-1	few	TRBD1
TGTGCCAGCAGTTACTCGAACCTAGCGGACCGGTACCAAGAGACCCAGTACTTC	CASSYSNLADRYQETQYF	TRBV6-5	TRBJ2-5	NA	TRBD2
TGCGCCAGCAGCTCTACCTCGGGGAACATTCAGTACTTC	CASSSTSGNIQYF	TRBV5-1	TRBJ2-4	few	NA
TGTGCCAGCAGTACGCGACCCTCAGGGAGGGAGCAGTACTTC	CASSTRPSGREQYF	TRBV12-3/TRBV12-4	TRBJ2-7	few	NA
TGCGCCAGCAGCCAAGTTTTAGCTATGGACGATGAGCAGTTCTTC	CASSQVLAMDDEQFF	TRBV4-1	TRBJ2-1	NA	NA
TGTGCCACCAGTGAACGGACAGGGTTAGGGGCCAACGTCCTGACTTTC	CATSERTGLGANVLTF	TRBV24-1	TRBJ2-6	once	TRBD1
TGTGCCAGCTCCCGAGCCGGGTCAGATACGCAGTATTTT	CASSRAGSDTQYF	TRBV28	TRBJ2-3	many	NA
TGTGCCAGCAGCTTAGCGCACACGGTGAGCACAGATACGCAGTATTTT	CASSLAHTVSTDTQYF	TRBV7-2	TRBJ2-3	many	NA
TGCGCCAGCAGCTTACAGAGTCCTAATGAAAAACTGTTTTTT	CASSLQSPNEKLFF	TRBV5-1	TRBJ1-4	NA	NA
TGTGCCACCGGGCTCGATGAGACCCAGTACTTC	CATGLDETQYF	TRBV6-6	TRBJ2-5	NA	NA
TGTGCCAGCAGCCGGTCCTACGGCTACGAGCAGTACTTC	CASSRSYGYEQYF	TRBV7-2	TRBJ2-7	NA	NA
TGCGCCAGCAGCGATTACCGGGGTACGGGGAGAGAGACCCAGTACTTC	CASSDYRGTGRETQYF	TRBV5-1	TRBJ2-5	few	NA
TGCGCCAGCAGCTTCCTCTGGACAGGGAACTCCCAAGAGACCCAGTACTTC	CASSFLWTGNSQETQYF	TRBV5-1	TRBJ2-5	NA	TRBD1